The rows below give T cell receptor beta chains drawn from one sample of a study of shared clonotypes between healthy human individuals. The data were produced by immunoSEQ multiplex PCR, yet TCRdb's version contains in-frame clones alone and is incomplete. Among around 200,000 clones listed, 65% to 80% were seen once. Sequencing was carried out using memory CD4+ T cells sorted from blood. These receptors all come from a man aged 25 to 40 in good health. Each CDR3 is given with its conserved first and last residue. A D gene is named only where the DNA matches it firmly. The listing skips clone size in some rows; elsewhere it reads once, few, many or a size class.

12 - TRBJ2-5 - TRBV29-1 CSVSEGGETQYF TGCAGCGTCTCGGAGGGCGGAGAGACCCAGTACTTC
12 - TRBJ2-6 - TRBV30 CAWSVPPSVLTF TGTGCCTGGAGTGTACCCCCCTCCGTCCTGACTTTC
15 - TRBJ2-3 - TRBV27 CASSTRGVSTDTQYF TGTGCCAGCAGTACCCGAGGAGTTAGCACAGATACGCAGTATTTT
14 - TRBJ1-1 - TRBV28 CASSRYRSRTEAFF TGTGCCAGCAGTCGTTACAGGTCTAGAACTGAAGCTTTCTTT
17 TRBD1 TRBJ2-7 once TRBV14 CASSQVSGQVVPYEQYF TGTGCCAGCAGCCAAGTCTCGGGACAGGTGGTTCCCTACGAGCAGTACTTC
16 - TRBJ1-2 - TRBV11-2 CASSPAGLGLIHGYTF TGTGCCAGCAGCCCAGCCGGTTTGGGGTTGATACATGGCTACACCTTC
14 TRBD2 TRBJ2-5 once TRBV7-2 CASSAGGRGETQYF TGTGCCAGCAGCGCGGGAGGCCGGGGAGAGACCCAGTACTTC
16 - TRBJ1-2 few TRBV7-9 CASSLQGTGQVLRYTF TGTGCCAGCAGCTTACAAGGGACGGGGCAGGTTTTACGCTACACCTTC
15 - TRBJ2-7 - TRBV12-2 CASRGNHSGSDEQYF TGTGCAAGTCGCGGAAACCATAGCGGGAGCGACGAGCAGTACTTC
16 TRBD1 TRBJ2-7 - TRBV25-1 CASSDWRTGSSYEQYF TGTGCCAGCAGTGATTGGAGGACAGGGTCATCCTACGAGCAGTACTTC
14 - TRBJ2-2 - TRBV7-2 CASSLAMQTGELFF TGTGCCAGCAGCTTAGCCATGCAGACCGGGGAGCTGTTTTTT
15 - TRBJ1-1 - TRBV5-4 CASSIGAQGFTEAFF TGTGCCAGCAGCATCGGTGCACAGGGCTTCACTGAAGCTTTCTTT
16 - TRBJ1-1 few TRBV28 CASSPTPGLKVTEAFF TGTGCCAGCAGTCCAACCCCGGGCCTAAAGGTTACTGAAGCTTTCTTT
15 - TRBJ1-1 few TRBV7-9 CASSWPGGGDTEAFF TGTGCCAGCAGCTGGCCGGGAGGGGGAGACACTGAAGCTTTCTTT
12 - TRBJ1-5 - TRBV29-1 CSVRESNQPQHF TGCAGCGTTAGGGAGAGCAATCAGCCCCAGCATTTT
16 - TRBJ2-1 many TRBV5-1 CASSLAGSGYINEQFF TGCGCCAGCAGCTTGGCCGGTAGCGGATATATCAATGAGCAGTTCTTC
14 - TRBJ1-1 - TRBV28 CASSIHRRNTEAFF TGTGCCAGCAGTATACACAGGAGGAACACTGAAGCTTTCTTT
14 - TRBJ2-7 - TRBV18 CASSLSGSSYEQYF TGTGCCAGCTCCCTTAGCGGCAGCTCCTACGAGCAGTACTTC
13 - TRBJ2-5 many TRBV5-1 CASSLGIQETQYF TGCGCCAGCAGCTTGGGTATCCAAGAGACCCAGTACTTC
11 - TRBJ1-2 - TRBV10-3 CAISDGDGYTF TGTGCCATCAGTGATGGGGATGGCTACACCTTC
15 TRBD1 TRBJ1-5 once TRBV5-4 CASSFTGGRNQPQHF TGTGCCAGCAGCTTTACAGGGGGCAGGAATCAGCCCCAGCATTTT
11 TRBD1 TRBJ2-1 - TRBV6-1 CASSTAGGQFF TGTGCCAGCAGTACCGCAGGGGGCCAGTTCTTC
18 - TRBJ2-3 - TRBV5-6 CASSLGSGGFPSTDTQYF TGTGCCAGCAGCTTGGGGAGTGGGGGCTTTCCTAGCACAGATACGCAGTATTTT
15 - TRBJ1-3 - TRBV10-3 CAISDPVLAGNTIYF TGTGCCATCAGTGACCCAGTCCTAGCTGGAAACACCATATATTTT
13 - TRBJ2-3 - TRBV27 CASRPWGFDTQYF TGTGCCAGCAGGCCATGGGGCTTTGATACGCAGTATTTT
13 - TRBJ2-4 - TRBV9 CASSIGPGGIQYF TGTGCCAGCAGCATCGGGCCTGGCGGGATTCAGTACTTC
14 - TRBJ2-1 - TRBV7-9 CASSYLGYGNEQFF TGTGCCAGCAGCTACCTCGGGTACGGGAATGAGCAGTTCTTC
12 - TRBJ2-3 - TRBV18 CASSPPGDTQYF TGTGCCAGCTCACCACCAGGGGATACGCAGTATTTT
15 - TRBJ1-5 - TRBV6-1 CASSAARAENQPQHF TGTGCCAGCAGTGCGGCCAGGGCGGAGAATCAGCCCCAGCATTTT
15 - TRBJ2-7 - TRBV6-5 CASSYRRVPSYEQYF TGTGCCAGCAGTTACCGGCGAGTCCCCTCCTACGAGCAGTACTTC
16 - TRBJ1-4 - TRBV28 CASSSLQGFGDEKLFF TGTGCCAGCAGTTCGCTACAAGGGTTCGGGGATGAAAAACTGTTTTTT
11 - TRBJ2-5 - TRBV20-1 CSAMSQETQYF TGCAGTGCTATGTCCCAAGAGACCCAGTACTTC
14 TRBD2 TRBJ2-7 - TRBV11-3 CASSTSASSYEQYF TGTGCCAGCAGCACTAGCGCAAGCTCCTACGAGCAGTACTTC
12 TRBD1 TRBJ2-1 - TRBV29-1 CSVNRGANEQFF TGCAGCGTTAACAGGGGGGCTAATGAGCAGTTCTTC
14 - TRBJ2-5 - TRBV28 CATGLVAAPETQYF TGTGCCACGGGACTTGTAGCGGCCCCGGAGACCCAGTACTTC
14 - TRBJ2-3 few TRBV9 CASSVVPDTDTQYF TGTGCCAGCAGCGTAGTTCCTGACACAGATACGCAGTATTTT
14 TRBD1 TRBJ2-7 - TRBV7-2 CASSSRQGSYEQYF TGTGCCAGCAGCTCGAGACAGGGCAGCTACGAGCAGTACTTC
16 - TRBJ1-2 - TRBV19 CASSPLRGRGNYGYTF TGTGCCAGTAGCCCCTTACGTGGGCGCGGTAACTATGGCTACACCTTC
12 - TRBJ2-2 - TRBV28 CASSLRSGELFF TGTGCCAGCAGCCTCCGTAGCGGGGAGCTGTTTTTT
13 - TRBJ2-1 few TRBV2 CASTAERGNEQFF TGTGCCAGCACAGCGGAGAGGGGGAATGAGCAGTTCTTC
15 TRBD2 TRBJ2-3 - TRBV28 CASTGLAGLGDTQYF TGTGCCAGCACGGGGCTAGCGGGATTAGGGGATACGCAGTATTTT
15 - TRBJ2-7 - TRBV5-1 CASSLNLQGAYEQYF TGCGCCAGCAGTCTTAACCTACAGGGTGCTTACGAGCAGTACTTC
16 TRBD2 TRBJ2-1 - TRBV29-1 CSVEILTSGVNNEQFF TGCAGCGTTGAAATCTTGACTAGCGGGGTGAACAATGAGCAGTTCTTC
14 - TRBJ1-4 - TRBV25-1 CASSGDSADEKLFF TGTGCCAGCAGTGGGGACTCGGCGGATGAAAAACTGTTTTTT
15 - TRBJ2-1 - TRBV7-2 CASSTGTPNRNEQFF TGTGCCAGCAGCACCGGGACTCCTAACCGCAATGAGCAGTTCTTC